A single sample gave rise to the 12 T cell receptor beta chains below, sequenced in a study of T-cell memory formation after mild COVID-19. TCRdb re-called the 5' RACE reads through MiXCR, storing one row per CDR3 protein. The table has 300,000 to 400,000 distinct CDR3 sequences, more than 15% seen once. The sample consisted of PBMCs or a T cell subset sorted from them (not recorded which). The receptors here all came from a man younger than 35 who had mild COVID-19 (a few samples of this study predate the infection). Cell type and time point are not known.

This clonotype showed up just a few times. The V call is TRBV4-3, the J call TRBJ2-1; D call uncertain. CDR3 length equals 15 residues. With 0 bases removed from V and 9 bases from J, the gap between germline ends came to 15 bases. Germline V CDR1 and CDR2: LGHNA, YSLEER. CDR3 bases: TGCGCCAGCAGCCAAGAAGATATCCTAACAATTGAGCAGTTCTTC. Residues: CASSQEDILTIEQFF.

The rearrangement uses TRBV4-2 and TRBJ2-2; D uncertain. There are 15 residues in the CDR3. The V gene's germline CDR1 is LGHNA and CDR2 YNFKEQ. Trimming left V 0 bases short and J 1 base short, with 6 bases between. Written as DNA, the CDR3 is TGTGCCAGCAGCCAAGATTGGGGGAACACCGGGGAGCTGTTTTTT. It is translated as CASSQDWGNTGELFF.

A word on this clonotype: This could be a read error, since a much larger clone is one nucleotide away. Because it lacks the conserved phenylalanine or tryptophan at the end, this CDR3 is likely a read error. For the CDR3, the DNA is TGTGCCAGCAGCTTAACTCATGGACAGGGGGAAAACATTCAGTACTTA. This translates into CASSLTHGQGENIQYL. The chain uses TRBV7-8 and TRBJ2-4; TRBD1 matches 10 bases. The length of the CDR3 is 16 residues. Germline V gene data show CDR1 as SGHVS and CDR2 as FQNEAQ. Germline trimming cut 2 bases from V and 5 bases from J; bases unmatched to any gene: 6.

The rearrangement links TRBV7-9 to TRBJ1-6; D remains unclear. V gave up 5 bases and J gave up 10 bases, with 9 bases separating them. The CDR3 loop spans 12 amino acids. The germline CDR1 and CDR2 sequences are SEHNR and FQNEAQ (reference sequence). CDR3 bases: TGTGCCAGCAGCCATCCGGGATCACCCCTCCACTTT. It encodes CASSHPGSPLHF.

This clonotype was found a few times. CDR3 sequence reads: CASSQVKGFGTEAFF. CDR3 DNA sequence: TGCGCCAGCAGCCAAGTTAAGGGGTTTGGGACTGAAGCTTTCTTT. The chain combines TRBV4-3 with TRBJ1-1, with D perhaps matching TRBD1 (5 bases). With 1 base removed from V and 5 bases from J, the gap between germline ends came to 14 bases. The CDR3 is made up of 15 amino acids. Germline CDR1 LGHNA, CDR2 YSLEER.

This clonotype was detected ten times or more. The chain recombines TRBV29-1 with TRBJ2-3; no definite D call. Germline CDR1 SQVTM, CDR2 ANQGSEA. V was pared by 4 bases and J by 7 bases, with 15 bases between. The CDR3 spans 13 residues. DNA for the CDR3: TGCAGCGTTGCAGTCCGGGCCCCACATACGCAGTATTTT. This gives the protein CSVAVRAPHTQYF.

This clonotype was seen only a few times. The V call is TRBV6-5, the J call TRBJ1-1; D unresolved. This CDR3 comprises 13 residues. CDR1 is MNHEY and CDR2 is SVGAGI in the germline V gene. The V end was cut by 2 bases, the J end by 1 base, with 5 bases between. CDR3 nucleotides: TGTGCCAGCAGTTACGCAGAGAACACTGAAGCTTTCTTT. Translating gives CASSYAENTEAFF.

This chain connects TRBV12-3 or TRBV12-4 to TRBJ1-6; 8 positions agree with TRBD1. The CDR3 has 16 residues. Trimming took 6 bases from V and 3 from J; bases not matched to a gene: 7. The CDR3 sequence: CASSRDRRIYNSPLHF. The CDR3 nucleotides read TGTGCCAGCAGCCGGGACAGGCGAATCTATAATTCACCCCTCCACTTT.

This clonotype has more than one count but fewer than ten. V is TRBV9 and J is TRBJ2-5, with 13 bases that match TRBD2. The germline V gene encodes CDR1 SGDLS and CDR2 YYNGEE. The CDR3 has 15 amino acids. The trim removed 4 bases at V and 5 bases at J, leaving 5 bases unmatched. CDR3 DNA: TGTGCCAGCAGCCCCGGACTAGCGGGGGTGGAGACCCAGTACTTC. It translates to CASSPGLAGVETQYF.

Turning to this clonotype: A much larger clone differs from this one at a single base, so this may be a read error. This chain joins TRBV6-2 or TRBV6-3 and TRBJ2-3, with unresolved D. Trimming stripped 6 bases from V and 4 bases from J, with 5 bases between. The CDR3 contains 11 residues. The germline CDR1 and CDR2 sequences are MNHEY and SVGEGT. The CDR3 bases are TGTGCCAGCAGGACGTCAGATACGCAGTATTTT. This sequence encodes CASRTSDTQYF.

Regarding this clonotype: A read error may account for a junction end that differs from germline. The chain is built from TRBV27 and TRBJ2-6; the D gene is possibly TRBD1 (6 bases). Germline values: CDR1 MNHEY, CDR2 SMNVEV (reference sequence). This CDR3 contains 18 residues. The CDR3 DNA follows: TGTGACAGCAGTTCCACACGTCAGGGGTCCTCTGGGGCCAACGTCCTGACTTTC. Protein product: CDSSSTRQGSSGANVLTF.

The chain combines TRBV4-1 with TRBJ1-4; 8 bases are a match to TRBD1. The CDR3 length is 18 residues. Looked up from germline, CDR1 is MGHRA and CDR2 is YSYEKL. After removal of 1 base from V and 2 bases from J, the junction contained 9 bases not matched to a gene. The CDR3 region is CASSQVRAGGRTNEKLFF. CDR3 coding DNA: TGCGCCAGCAGCCAAGTTCGGGCAGGGGGCCGTACTAATGAAAAACTGTTTTTT.